Listed here are 3 T cell receptor beta chains from one sample, sequenced in a study of naive and memory T cell subsets. Whole-study findings and limits: Naive repertoires, especially CD8, held a few larger clonotypes, possibly memory cells re-expressing CD45RA.

What these receptors recognize is not known. Both TRBC1 and TRBC2 were covered by a beta constant-region primer of two equimolar oligonucleotides. Four rounds of PCR amplified the ligated cDNA using nested alpha and beta constant-region primers plus SP2. TCRdb ran MiXCR on the UMI-ligation and nested PCR reads and lists one entry per CDR3 protein. The data contain over 80,000 distinct CDR3 sequences, about 11% of them singletons. Sequencing was carried out using naive CD4+ T cells from blood. The origin of the receptors is a human donor in good health.

The chain combines TRBV9 with TRBJ1-1; 8 bases match TRBD1. J was trimmed by 1 base and V by 6 bases; bases with no gene match: 5. This CDR3 is built from 14 residues. Germline V gives CDR1 SGDLS, CDR2 YYNGEE. The chain's CDR3 is CASNSGTGNTEAFF. For the CDR3, the DNA is TGTGCCAGCAACTCCGGGACAGGGAACACTGAAGCTTTCTTT.

This clonotype has more than one count but fewer than ten. This chain joins TRBV27 and TRBJ1-6; 7 positions match TRBD1. This CDR3 spans 16 amino acids. V lost 4 bases, J lost 7 bases, and 10 bases stayed unmatched. The germline V gene encodes CDR1 MNHEY and CDR2 SMNVEV (reference sequence). The CDR3 DNA sequence: TGTGCCAGCAGTTCCTCCTCCGGACAGGTGAATTCACCCCTCCACTTT. Translating gives CASSSSSGQVNSPLHF.

This clonotype was detected a few times. The chain employs TRBV12-3 or TRBV12-4 and TRBJ1-5, with 7 bases lining up with TRBD1. The CDR3 sequence is 17 residues long. V was pared by 4 bases and J by 0 bases, with 9 bases of the junction left unmatched. The CDR3 DNA reads TGTGCCAGCAGTTCGGGTCCGGGACAGCATAGCAATCAGCCCCAGCATTTT. Its translation: CASSSGPGQHSNQPQHF.